The clone carrying this T cell receptor (beta chain) was seen just once. What it binds is unknown. Clones were read by immunoSEQ multiplex PCR, and TCRdb kept only the in-frame ones, dropping some. The sample consists of 43,000 or so clones, approximately 80% of them appearing once. The data stem from a study of CD4 T cells in relation to SARS-CoV-2 and coronaviruses. As for the study in general: Two subjects were Hispanic; patients were about eight males and a handful of females.

Germline values: CDR1 MNHNS, CDR2 SASEGT. The CDR3 is made up of 19 amino acids. With V trimmed by 4 bases and J by 0 bases, 8 bases remained unmatched. For around ten days, around 100,000 sorted CD4+ cells grew with T cell-depleted PBMCs and CEF. Whole-study results and caveats: Compared with monoreactive clones, crossreactive clones showed significantly weaker SARS-CoV-2 expansion.

The rearrangement links TRBV6-1 to TRBJ2-1, with 14 bases matching TRBD2. The sequence was collected from an adult with COVID-19. Sequencing used naive CD4+ T cells from PBMCs, cultured in vitro. Subset reported: naive CD4+ T cells isolated by negative enrichment. In DNA form, the CDR3 reads TGTGCCAGCAGTGTTCCGGGACTAGCGGGGGTCAGCTCCTACAATGAGCAGTTCTTC. The encoded protein is CASSVPGLAGVSSYNEQFF.